The 5 T cell receptor beta chains below come from one sample, sequenced in a study of cytomegalovirus exposure and HLA in healthy donors. In the PCR, 60 Vbeta and 13 Jbeta primers were used. The table came from immunoSEQ multiplex PCR; TCRdb's copy has only in-frame clones and leaves some out. The repertoire consists of almost 70,000 clones, with approximately 70% occurring once and the leading ten covering about 15%. The specimen was PBMCs. The receptors originated from a male donor in good health and CMV-seropositive.

There are a few counts of this clone. The V gene is TRBV19, the J gene TRBJ1-5, with D perhaps TRBD1 (6 bases). This CDR3 has 15 amino acids. CDR1 LNHDA and CDR2 SQIVND come from the germline V gene (reference sequence). The V end lost 6 bases, the J end lost 1 base, and 13 bases lay between the germline ends. CDR3 sequence reads: CASRTTGSSNQPQHF. The CDR3 DNA is TGTGCCAGTAGGACGACAGGCTCAAGCAATCAGCCCCAGCATTTT.

This clone was seen only a few times. This chain links TRBV5-5 with TRBJ1-2; 8 bases match TRBD1. The CDR3 spans 15 residues. Germline assignment: CDR1 SGHKS and CDR2 YYEKEE (reference sequence). V shed 0 bases and J 4 bases; nucleotides not matched to a gene: 5. CDR3 region: CASSLDAGGAYGYTF. The CDR3 DNA follows: TGTGCCAGCAGCTTGGATGCAGGGGGCGCCTATGGCTACACCTTC. Based on the CDR3 plus reference TRBV5-5 and TRBJ1-2, the full variable domain is DAGVTQSPTHLIKTRGQQVTLRCSPISGHKSVSWYQQVLGQGPQFIFQYYEKEERGRGNFPDRFSARQFPNYSSELNVNALLLGDSALYLCASSLDAGGAYGYTFGSGTRLTVV.

This clone was detected only once. The chain uses TRBV4-1 and TRBJ2-5, with a possible D match to TRBD2 (6 bases). Germline V gene lookup returns CDR1 MGHRA and CDR2 YSYEKL. The CDR3 totals 16 residues. Trimming pared 4 bases from V and 5 bases from J, leaving 20 bases between. CDR3 coding DNA: TGCGCCAGCAGCCGCACCGGCGGAGGGCGCGCTGAGACCCAGTACTTC. Its protein is CASSRTGGGRAETQYF.

This clone occurred a few times. The rearrangement joins TRBV18 to TRBJ2-7; TRBD1 is a possible D gene (5 bases). CDR1 and CDR2 (germline): KGHSH, LQKENI. With 5 bases removed from V and 5 bases from J, the gap between germline ends came to 19 bases. The CDR3 runs to 15 residues. CDR3 amino acids: CASSVEIRGLDEQYF. DNA of the CDR3: TGTGCCAGCTCAGTGGAGATAAGGGGCCTCGACGAGCAGTACTTC.

The V gene is TRBV7-2, the J gene TRBJ2-3, with 8 bases identical to TRBD2. Losses at the gene ends were 5 bases for V and 0 bases for J; bases not matched to a gene: 10. Germline values: CDR1 SGHTA, CDR2 FQGNSA. The CDR3 length is 17 residues. The CDR3 DNA is TGTGCCAGCAGCCTGGGGCACGGGAGGGCCAGCACAGATACGCAGTATTTT. Its protein product is CASSLGHGRASTDTQYF.